This TCR beta chain was profiled in a study of blood T cell repertoires in COVID-19. Study at large: PBMCs, B-cell-depleted T cells, or T cells were the source of the cDNA or gDNA that made up the material.

This clone was counted a few times. Libraries were prepared by immunoSEQ multiplex PCR; TCRdb keeps only in-frame clonotypes and omits some of them. Of about 240,000 clones listed, about four fifths are singletons. Losses at the gene ends were 5 bases for V and 10 bases for J; bases not matched to a gene: 13. Germline CDR1 reads ENHRY; CDR2 reads SYGVKD. This CDR3 is 15 amino acids long. The clonotype originates from a man aged 25-45 years who had recovered from COVID-19. The rearrangement joins TRBV10-3 to TRBJ2-2; TRBD2 matches at 7 bases. The sequencing sample was made of peripheral blood. In nucleotides, the CDR3 is TGTGCCATCAGTTTCCAGAGCGGGGAGTTAGAGGAGCTGTTTTTT. Encoded protein: CAISFQSGELEELFF.